The rows below give T cell receptor beta chains drawn from one sample of a study of T-cell reconstitution after alpha-beta-depleted transplantation in children. MiXCR was run by TCRdb on the PCR reads, yielding one entry per CDR3 protein. The data contain fewer than 25,000 distinct CDR3 sequences, approximately 10% of them singletons. Sample: PBMCs from the stem cell graft donor, taken from the stem cell graft. These receptors all stem from a human donor who donated a stem cell graft to a child with chronic granulomatous disease. Both conserved end residues are part of each CDR3. The D gene is left open where the match is weak. The size field reads once, few or many counts, or a class when the clone is expanded.

J gene: TRBJ2-5; V gene: TRBV20-1; clone size: many; D gene: TRBD1; CDR3 protein: CSARVPETGIYGGQETQYF; CDR3 DNA: TGCAGTGCTAGAGTTCCCGAGACAGGGATTTATGGCGGCCAAGAGACCCAGTACTTC
J gene: TRBJ1-2; V gene: TRBV29-1; clone size: many; D gene: .; CDR3 protein: CSVDQGSLDYGYTF; CDR3 DNA: TGCAGCGTTGATCAGGGGTCCTTGGACTATGGCTACACCTTC
J gene: TRBJ2-1; V gene: TRBV5-1; clone size: many; D gene: .; CDR3 protein: CASSLESLFF; CDR3 DNA: TGCGCCAGCAGCTTGGAGTCTCTTTTCTTC
J gene: TRBJ2-1; V gene: TRBV5-1; clone size: many; D gene: .; CDR3 protein: CASSLGGSSSYNEQFF; CDR3 DNA: TGCGCCAGCAGCTTGGGCGGTTCAAGCTCCTACAATGAGCAGTTCTTC
J gene: TRBJ2-2; V gene: TRBV4-2; clone size: many; D gene: .; CDR3 protein: CASSQGTLGGELFF; CDR3 DNA: TGTGCCAGCAGCCAAGGGACCCTTGGGGGGGAGCTGTTTTTT
J gene: TRBJ2-7; V gene: TRBV7-2; clone size: many; D gene: TRBD1; CDR3 protein: CASSLRAGGYYEQYF; CDR3 DNA: TGTGCCAGCAGCCTTCGAGCAGGGGGCTACTACGAGCAGTACTTC
J gene: TRBJ2-3; V gene: TRBV7-2; clone size: many; D gene: .; CDR3 protein: CASSPLTGGGQYF; CDR3 DNA: TGTGCCAGCAGCCCATTGACAGGTGGGGGACAGTATTTT
J gene: TRBJ1-2; V gene: TRBV5-1; clone size: many; D gene: .; CDR3 protein: CASSLDGYGYTF; CDR3 DNA: TGCGCCAGCAGCTTGGACGGCTATGGCTACACCTTC
J gene: TRBJ2-2; V gene: TRBV7-8; clone size: medium-sized; D gene: .; CDR3 protein: CASSLSHGGTGELFF; CDR3 DNA: TGTGCCAGCAGCTTATCGCACGGGGGAACCGGGGAGCTGTTTTTT
J gene: TRBJ2-1; V gene: TRBV14; clone size: many; D gene: TRBD2; CDR3 protein: CASSPIAGVRPNYNEQFF; CDR3 DNA: TGTGCCAGCAGCCCCATAGCGGGAGTCCGACCGAACTACAATGAGCAGTTCTTC
J gene: TRBJ2-7; V gene: TRBV5-5; clone size: many; D gene: TRBD1; CDR3 protein: CASSFGQGYDEQYF; CDR3 DNA: TGTGCCAGCAGCTTTGGACAGGGGTACGACGAGCAGTACTTC
J gene: TRBJ2-7; V gene: TRBV27; clone size: many; D gene: TRBD2; CDR3 protein: CASSIPGLAVSEQYF; CDR3 DNA: TGTGCCAGCAGTATCCCGGGACTAGCGGTAAGCGAGCAGTACTTC
J gene: TRBJ2-3; V gene: TRBV29-1; clone size: medium-sized; D gene: .; CDR3 protein: CSGLYWGNTQYF; CDR3 DNA: TGCAGCGGCCTCTATTGGGGAAATACGCAGTATTTT
J gene: TRBJ1-1; V gene: TRBV20-1; clone size: many; D gene: .; CDR3 protein: CSANRGLSTEAFF; CDR3 DNA: TGCAGTGCTAACCGGGGGCTAAGCACTGAAGCTTTCTTT
J gene: TRBJ1-5; V gene: TRBV5-1; clone size: many; D gene: .; CDR3 protein: CASSLKGSRSNQPQHF; CDR3 DNA: TGCGCCAGCAGCTTGAAAGGGTCACGAAGCAATCAGCCCCAGCATTTT
J gene: TRBJ2-7; V gene: TRBV7-6; clone size: many; D gene: TRBD1; CDR3 protein: CASSSTRHRDREFPYEQYF; CDR3 DNA: TGTGCCAGCAGTTCAACTAGACACCGGGACAGGGAGTTCCCCTACGAGCAGTACTTC
J gene: TRBJ2-3; V gene: TRBV11-2; clone size: many; D gene: .; CDR3 protein: CATLGRSTDTQYF; CDR3 DNA: TGTGCCACCCTGGGCAGGAGCACAGATACGCAGTATTTT